This T cell receptor beta chain derives from a study of T cell responses to AZD1222 COVID-19 vaccine. Study details: Researchers grouped second doses given at about 4 or about 12 weeks into one pool. Overall study results and limits: Among vaccine-associated CD4 TCRs, coverage spanned spike, with dominance at 160-218 and 743-854.

Germline lookup yields CDR1 MNHEY and CDR2 SVGEGT. The length of the CDR3 is 16 residues. The junction had 1 base not matched to a gene; V was cut back by 0 bases and J by 4 bases. The assay was immunoSEQ multiplex PCR, and TCRdb's table has in-frame clones only and misses some. The table includes just over 65,000 clones, roughly 84% detected once. With respect to this clone: Its antigen is unknown.

The receptor was derived from an adult in good health. The material sequenced was peripheral blood, taken on day 0 of AZD1222 vaccination. The chain couples TRBV6-2 or TRBV6-3 to TRBJ2-1, with 12 bases that match TRBD2. This chain's CDR3 is CASSYSLAGGYNEQFF. The CDR3 nucleotides read TGTGCCAGCAGTTACTCCCTAGCGGGGGGGTACAATGAGCAGTTCTTC.